Listed here is a single T cell receptor (beta chain). The target antigen is unknown. Total RNA, at least 5.5 micrograms per sample, was extracted from PBMCs. This CDR3 has 16 residues. V was pared by 3 bases and J by 0 bases, with 7 bases of the junction left unmatched. These data belong to a study of blood T cells in healthy people across ages. The study, taken as a whole, reports: CMV status of donors was unknown, possibly confounding expanded clonotype changes.

Primed by a sample-barcoded 5' primer and a J-beta primer mix, a second PCR proceeded for roughly 7 to 11 cycles. CDR3-containing paired-end reads numbering at least 2.5 million came from each sample. TCRdb fed the 5' RACE reads into MiXCR, producing one record per CDR3 protein. The table shows 800,000 or so distinct CDR3 sequences, with roughly 46% occurring only once. This TCR came from a man older than 75 in good health. The sequenced material came from blood. The chain combines TRBV12-3 or TRBV12-4 with TRBJ2-5, with 7 bases lining up with TRBD2. The DNA for the CDR3 is TGTGCCAGCAGTTTTATTTCTAGCGGATACCAAGAGACCCAGTACTTC. Encoded protein: CASSFISSGYQETQYF.